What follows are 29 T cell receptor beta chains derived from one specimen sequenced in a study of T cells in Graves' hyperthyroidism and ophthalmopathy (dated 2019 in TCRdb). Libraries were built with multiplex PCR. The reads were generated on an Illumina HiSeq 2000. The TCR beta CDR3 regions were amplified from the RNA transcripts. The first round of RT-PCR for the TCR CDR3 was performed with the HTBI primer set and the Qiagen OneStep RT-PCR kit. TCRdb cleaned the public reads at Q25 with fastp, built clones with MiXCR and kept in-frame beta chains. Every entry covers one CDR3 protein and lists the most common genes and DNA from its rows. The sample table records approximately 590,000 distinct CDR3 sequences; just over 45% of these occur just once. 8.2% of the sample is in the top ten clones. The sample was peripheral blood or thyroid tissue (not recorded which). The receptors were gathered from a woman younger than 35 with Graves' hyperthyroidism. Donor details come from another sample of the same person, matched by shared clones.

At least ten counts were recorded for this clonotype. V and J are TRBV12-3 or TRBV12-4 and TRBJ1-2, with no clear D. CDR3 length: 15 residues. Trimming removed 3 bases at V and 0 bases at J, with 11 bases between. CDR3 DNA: TGTGCCAGCAGTTTGGCGCGACTGACTAACTATGGCTACACCTTC. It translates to CASSLARLTNYGYTF.

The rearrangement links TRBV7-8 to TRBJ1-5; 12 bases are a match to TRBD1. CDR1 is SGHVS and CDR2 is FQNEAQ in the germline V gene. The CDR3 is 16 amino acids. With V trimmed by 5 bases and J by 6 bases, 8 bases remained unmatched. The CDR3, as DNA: TGTGCCAGCAGCCCCGGGGACAGGGGGCTTATTCAGCCCCAGCATTTT. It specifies CASSPGDRGLIQPQHF.

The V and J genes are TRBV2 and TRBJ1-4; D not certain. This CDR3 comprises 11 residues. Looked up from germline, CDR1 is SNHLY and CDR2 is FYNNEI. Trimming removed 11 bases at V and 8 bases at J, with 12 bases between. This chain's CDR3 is CAGWTEEKLFF. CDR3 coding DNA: TGTGCCGGTTGGACGGAGGAAAAACTGTTTTTT.

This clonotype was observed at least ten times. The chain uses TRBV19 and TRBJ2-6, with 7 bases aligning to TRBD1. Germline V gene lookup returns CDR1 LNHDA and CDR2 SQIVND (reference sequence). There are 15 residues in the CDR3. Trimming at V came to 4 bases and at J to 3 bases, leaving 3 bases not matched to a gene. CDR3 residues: CASSKGARGANVLTF. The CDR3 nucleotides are TGTGCCAGTAGTAAGGGGGCGCGTGGGGCCAACGTCCTGACTTTC.

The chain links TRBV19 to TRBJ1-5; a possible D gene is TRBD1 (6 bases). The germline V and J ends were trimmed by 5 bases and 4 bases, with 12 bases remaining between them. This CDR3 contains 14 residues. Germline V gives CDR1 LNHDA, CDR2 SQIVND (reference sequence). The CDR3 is CASSVTGWNQPQHF. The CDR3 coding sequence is TGTGCCAGTAGTGTTACAGGGTGGAATCAGCCCCAGCATTTT.

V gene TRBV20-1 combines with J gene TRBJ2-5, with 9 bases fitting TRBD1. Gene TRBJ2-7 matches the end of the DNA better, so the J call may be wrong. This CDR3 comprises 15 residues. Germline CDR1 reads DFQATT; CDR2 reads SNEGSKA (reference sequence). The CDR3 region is CSAPRAGQGLHEQYF. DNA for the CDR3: TGCAGTGCTCCCCGGGCGGGACAGGGTTTACACGAGCAGTACTTC.

The CDR3 here is CSRAGGTEAFF. CDR3 DNA sequence: TGCAGCCGTGCAGGGGGCACTGAAGCTTTCTTT. This rearrangement joins TRBV29-1 to TRBJ1-1; 7 positions match TRBD1. After removal of 8 bases from V and 4 bases from J, the junction contained 4 bases not matched to a gene. The CDR3 covers 11 residues. CDR1 and CDR2 from the germline V gene are SQVTM and ANQGSEA.

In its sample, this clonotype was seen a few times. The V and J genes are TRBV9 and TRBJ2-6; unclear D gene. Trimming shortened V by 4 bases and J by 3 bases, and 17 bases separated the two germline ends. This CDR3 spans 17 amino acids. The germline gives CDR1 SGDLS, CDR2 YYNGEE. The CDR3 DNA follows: TGTGCCAGCAGCCGATACATGGCAGGCTATGGGGCCAACGTCCTGACTTTC. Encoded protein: CASSRYMAGYGANVLTF.

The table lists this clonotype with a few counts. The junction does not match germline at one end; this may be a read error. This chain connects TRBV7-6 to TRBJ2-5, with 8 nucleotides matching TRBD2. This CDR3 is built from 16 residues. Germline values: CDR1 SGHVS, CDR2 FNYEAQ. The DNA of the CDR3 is TGCGCCAGCAGCCATGTCCCCCGCGGGAGGTCGGAGACCCAGTACTTC. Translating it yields CASSHVPRGRSETQYF.

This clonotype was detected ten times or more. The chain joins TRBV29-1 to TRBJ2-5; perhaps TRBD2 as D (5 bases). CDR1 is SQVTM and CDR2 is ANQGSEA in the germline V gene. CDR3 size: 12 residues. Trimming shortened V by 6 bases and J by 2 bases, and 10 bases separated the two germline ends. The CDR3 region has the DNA TGCAGCGTCGAAACGGGGCAAGAGACCCAGTACTTC. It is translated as CSVETGQETQYF.

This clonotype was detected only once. The CDR3 coding sequence is TGTGCCAGCAGGTCGACAGGGGATAATTCACCCCTCCACTTT. The encoded protein is CASRSTGDNSPLHF. V gene TRBV7-9 combines with J gene TRBJ1-6; TRBD1 agrees at 8 bases. Germline CDR1 is SEHNR and CDR2 is FQNEAQ (reference sequence). This CDR3 region has 14 residues. The trim removed 6 bases at V and 5 bases at J, leaving 3 bases unmatched.

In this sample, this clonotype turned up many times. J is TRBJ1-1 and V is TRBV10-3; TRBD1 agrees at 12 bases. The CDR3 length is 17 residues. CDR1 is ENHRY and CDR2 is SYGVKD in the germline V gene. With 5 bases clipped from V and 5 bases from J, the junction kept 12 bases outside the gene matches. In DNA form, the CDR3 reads TGTGCCATCAGTCCGTACGGGACAGGGGGCGAACGGACTGAAGCTTTCTTT. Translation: CAISPYGTGGERTEAFF.

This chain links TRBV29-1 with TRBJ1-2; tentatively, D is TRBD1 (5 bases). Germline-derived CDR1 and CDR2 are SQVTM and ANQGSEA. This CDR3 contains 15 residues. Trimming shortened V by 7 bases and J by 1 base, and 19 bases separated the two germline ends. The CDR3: CSARFGAGINYGYTF. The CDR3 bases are TGCAGCGCACGTTTTGGGGCAGGGATTAACTATGGCTACACCTTC.

In DNA, the CDR3 is TGTGCCAGCAGCCGTGGGGGGGGCGTTATCTACGAGCAGTACTTC. Amino acid sequence: CASSRGGGVIYEQYF. The V gene is TRBV4-2, the J gene TRBJ2-7, with D possibly matching TRBD2 (7 bases). Germline loops: CDR1 LGHNA, CDR2 YNFKEQ. Deletions cut 4 bases from V and 3 bases from J, with 16 bases between. The CDR3 is made up of 15 amino acids.

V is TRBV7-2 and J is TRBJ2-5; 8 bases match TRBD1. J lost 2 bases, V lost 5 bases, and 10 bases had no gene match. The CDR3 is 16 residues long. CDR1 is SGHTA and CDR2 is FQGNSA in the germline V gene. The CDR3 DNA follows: TGTGCCAGCAGCACAGGGGGACTGTTTGAACAAGAGACCCAGTACTTC. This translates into CASSTGGLFEQETQYF.

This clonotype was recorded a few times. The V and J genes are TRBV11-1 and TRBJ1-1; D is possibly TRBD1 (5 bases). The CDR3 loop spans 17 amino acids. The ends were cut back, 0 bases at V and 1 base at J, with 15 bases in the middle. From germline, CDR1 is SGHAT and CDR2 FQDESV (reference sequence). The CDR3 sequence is CASSLALRRGPNTEAFF. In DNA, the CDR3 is TGTGCCAGCAGCTTAGCGCTAAGGAGGGGACCGAACACTGAAGCTTTCTTT. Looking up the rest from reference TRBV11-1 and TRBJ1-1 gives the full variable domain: EAEVAQSPRYKITEKSQAVAFWCDPISGHATLYWYRQILGQGPELLVQFQDESVVDDSQLPKDRFSAERLKGVDSTLKIQPAELGDSAMYLCASSLALRRGPNTEAFFGQGTRLTVV.

CDR3 coding DNA: TGTGCCAGCAGTGAGGGCAGGGCGAACACTGAAGCTTTCTTT. Residues: CASSEGRANTEAFF. The rearrangement joins TRBV9 to TRBJ1-1, with D possibly being TRBD1 (5 bases). Germline CDR1 reads SGDLS; CDR2 reads YYNGEE. There are 14 residues in the CDR3. The V gene lost 5 bases and the J gene lost 1 base, with 12 bases spanning the gap.

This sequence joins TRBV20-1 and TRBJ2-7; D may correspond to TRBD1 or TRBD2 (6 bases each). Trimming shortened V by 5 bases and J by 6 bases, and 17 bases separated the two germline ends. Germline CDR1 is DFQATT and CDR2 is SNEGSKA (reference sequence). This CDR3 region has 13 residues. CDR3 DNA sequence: TGCAGTGCTTGTGGGGACATCGGGAGCGAGCAGTACTTC. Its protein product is CSACGDIGSEQYF.

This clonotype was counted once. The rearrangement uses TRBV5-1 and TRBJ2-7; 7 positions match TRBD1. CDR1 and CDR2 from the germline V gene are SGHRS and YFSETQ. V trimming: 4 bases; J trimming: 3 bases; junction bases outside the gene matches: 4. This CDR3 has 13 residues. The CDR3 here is CASSTQGDYEQYF. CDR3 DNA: TGCGCCAGCAGCACTCAGGGGGACTACGAGCAGTACTTC.

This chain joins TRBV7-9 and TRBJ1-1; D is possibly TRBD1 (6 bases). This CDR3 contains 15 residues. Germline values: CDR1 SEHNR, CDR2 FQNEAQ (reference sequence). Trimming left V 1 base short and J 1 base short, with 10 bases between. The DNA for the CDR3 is TGTGCCAGCAGCTTAGGGGGGGCTCAGAACACTGAAGCTTTCTTT. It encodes CASSLGGAQNTEAFF.

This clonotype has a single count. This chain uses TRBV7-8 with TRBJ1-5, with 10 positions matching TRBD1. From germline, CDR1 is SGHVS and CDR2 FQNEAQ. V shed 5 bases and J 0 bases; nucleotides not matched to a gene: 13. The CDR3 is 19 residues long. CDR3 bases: TGTGCCAGCAGCCCGACCCCGACAGGGGGCGTATATAGCAATCAGCCCCAGCATTTT. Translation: CASSPTPTGGVYSNQPQHF.

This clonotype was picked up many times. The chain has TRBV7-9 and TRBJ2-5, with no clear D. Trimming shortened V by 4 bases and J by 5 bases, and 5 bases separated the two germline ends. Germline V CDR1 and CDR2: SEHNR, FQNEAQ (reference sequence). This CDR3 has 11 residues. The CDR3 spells CASSSAETQYF. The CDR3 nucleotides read TGTGCCAGCAGCTCCGCGGAGACCCAGTACTTC.

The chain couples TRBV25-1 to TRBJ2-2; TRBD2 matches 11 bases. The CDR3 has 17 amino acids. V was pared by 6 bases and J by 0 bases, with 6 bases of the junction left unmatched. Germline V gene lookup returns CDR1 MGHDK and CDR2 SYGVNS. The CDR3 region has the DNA TGTGCCAGCAGCCAGGGGACTAGCGGACCGAACACCGGGGAGCTGTTTTTT. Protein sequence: CASSQGTSGPNTGELFF.

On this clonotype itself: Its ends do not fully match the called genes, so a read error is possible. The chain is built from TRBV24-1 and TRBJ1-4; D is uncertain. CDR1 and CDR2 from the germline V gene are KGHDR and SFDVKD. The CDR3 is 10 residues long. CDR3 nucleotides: TGTGCCACCAGTGATTCGGACCCCTCGTTT. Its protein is CATSDSDPSF.

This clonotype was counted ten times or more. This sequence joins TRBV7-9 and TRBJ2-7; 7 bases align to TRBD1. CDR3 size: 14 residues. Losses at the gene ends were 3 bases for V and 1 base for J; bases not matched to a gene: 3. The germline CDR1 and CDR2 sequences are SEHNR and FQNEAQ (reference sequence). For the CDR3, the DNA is TGTGCCAGCAGCTTCCGGGACAGTTCCTACGAGCAGTACTTC. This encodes CASSFRDSSYEQYF.

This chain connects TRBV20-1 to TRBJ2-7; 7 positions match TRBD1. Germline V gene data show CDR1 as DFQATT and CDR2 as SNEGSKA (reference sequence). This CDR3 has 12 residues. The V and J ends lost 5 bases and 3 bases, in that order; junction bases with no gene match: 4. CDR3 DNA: TGCAGTGCTGACGGACAGGACTACGAGCAGTACTTC. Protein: CSADGQDYEQYF.

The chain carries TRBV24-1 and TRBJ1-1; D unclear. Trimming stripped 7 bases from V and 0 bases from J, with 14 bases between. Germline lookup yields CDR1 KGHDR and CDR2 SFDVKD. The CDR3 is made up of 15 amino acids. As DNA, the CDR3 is TGTGCCACCAGGGCCGTCAGTGCCTTGAACACTGAAGCTTTCTTT. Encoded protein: CATRAVSALNTEAFF.

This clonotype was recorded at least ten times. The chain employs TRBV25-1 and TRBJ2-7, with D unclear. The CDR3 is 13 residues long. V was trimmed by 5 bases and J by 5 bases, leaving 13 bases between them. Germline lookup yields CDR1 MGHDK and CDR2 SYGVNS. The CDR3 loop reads CASSSDLAHEQYF. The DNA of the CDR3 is TGTGCCAGCAGTAGCGACTTAGCCCACGAGCAGTACTTC.

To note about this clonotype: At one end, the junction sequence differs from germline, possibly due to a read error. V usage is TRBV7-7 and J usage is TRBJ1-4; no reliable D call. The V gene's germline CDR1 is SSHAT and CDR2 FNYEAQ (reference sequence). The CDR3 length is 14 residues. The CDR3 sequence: CASSQFHSYEKLFF. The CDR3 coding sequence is TGTGCTAGCAGCCAATTCCACAGTTATGAAAAACTGTTTTTT.